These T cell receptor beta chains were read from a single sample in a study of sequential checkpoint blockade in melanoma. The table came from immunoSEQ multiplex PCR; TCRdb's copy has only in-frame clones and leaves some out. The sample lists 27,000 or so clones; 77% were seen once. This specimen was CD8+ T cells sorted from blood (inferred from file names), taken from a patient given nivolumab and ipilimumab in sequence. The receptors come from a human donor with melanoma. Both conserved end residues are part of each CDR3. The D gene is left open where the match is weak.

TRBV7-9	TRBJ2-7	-	CASSPFGHYEQYF	TGTGCCAGCAGCCCCTTTGGCCACTACGAGCAGTACTTC
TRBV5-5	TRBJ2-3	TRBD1	CASSSWGQGGDTQYF	TGTGCCAGCAGCTCCTGGGGACAGGGAGGTGATACGCAGTATTTT
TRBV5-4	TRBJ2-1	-	CASSPPGLDTYNEQFF	TGTGCCAGCAGCCCACCGGGACTGGATACCTACAATGAGCAGTTCTTC
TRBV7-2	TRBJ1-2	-	CASSTPTGDGYTF	TGTGCCAGCAGCACCCCGACCGGGGATGGCTACACCTTC
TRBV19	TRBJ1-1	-	CASSAHVNTEAFF	TGTGCCAGTAGTGCACACGTGAACACTGAAGCTTTCTTT
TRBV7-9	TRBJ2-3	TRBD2	CASSLIRRGTDTQYF	TGTGCCAGCAGCTTAATTCGGCGGGGGACAGATACGCAGTATTTT
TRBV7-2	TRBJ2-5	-	CASSYNPGGLAKETQYF	TGTGCCAGCAGCTACAACCCCGGGGGGCTAGCAAAAGAGACCCAGTACTTC
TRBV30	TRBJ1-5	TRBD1	CAWSYRGGNQPQHF	TGTGCCTGGAGTTACAGGGGAGGCAATCAGCCCCAGCATTTT
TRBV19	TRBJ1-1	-	CASSYSLNTEAFF	TGTGCCAGTAGTTACAGCTTGAACACTGAAGCTTTCTTT
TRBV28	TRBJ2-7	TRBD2	CASRWGGTLYEQYF	TGTGCCAGCAGGTGGGGGGGGACCCTTTACGAGCAGTACTTC
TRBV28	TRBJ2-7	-	CASSPGSPYEQYF	TGTGCCAGCAGTCCTGGGAGCCCCTACGAGCAGTACTTC